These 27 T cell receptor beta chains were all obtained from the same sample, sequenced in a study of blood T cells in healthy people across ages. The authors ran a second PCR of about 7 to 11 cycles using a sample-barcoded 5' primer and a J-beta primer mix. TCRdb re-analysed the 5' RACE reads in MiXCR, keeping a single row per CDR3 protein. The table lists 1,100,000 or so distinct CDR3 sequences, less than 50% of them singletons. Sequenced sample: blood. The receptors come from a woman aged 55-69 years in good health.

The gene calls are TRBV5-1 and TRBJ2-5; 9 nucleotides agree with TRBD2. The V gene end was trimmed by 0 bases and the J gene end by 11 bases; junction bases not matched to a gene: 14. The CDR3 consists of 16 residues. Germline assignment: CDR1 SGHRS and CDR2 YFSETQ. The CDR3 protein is CASSLVGGRGAAEQYF. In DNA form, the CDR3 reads TGCGCCAGCAGCTTGGTAGGCGGGAGGGGTGCCGCTGAGCAGTACTTC.

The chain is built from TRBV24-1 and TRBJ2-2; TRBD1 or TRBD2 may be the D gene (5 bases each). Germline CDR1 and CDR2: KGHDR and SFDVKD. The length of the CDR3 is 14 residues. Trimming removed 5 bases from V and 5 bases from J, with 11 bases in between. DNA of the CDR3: TGTGCCACCAGTGCGGGGCCACAAACCGGGGAGCTGTTTTTT. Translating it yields CATSAGPQTGELFF.

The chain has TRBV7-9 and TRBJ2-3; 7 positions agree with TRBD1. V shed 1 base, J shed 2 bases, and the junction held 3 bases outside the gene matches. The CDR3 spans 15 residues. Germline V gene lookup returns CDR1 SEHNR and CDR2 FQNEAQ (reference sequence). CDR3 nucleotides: TGTGCCAGCAGCTTAGGGGACAGCCTCACAGATACGCAGTATTTT. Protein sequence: CASSLGDSLTDTQYF.

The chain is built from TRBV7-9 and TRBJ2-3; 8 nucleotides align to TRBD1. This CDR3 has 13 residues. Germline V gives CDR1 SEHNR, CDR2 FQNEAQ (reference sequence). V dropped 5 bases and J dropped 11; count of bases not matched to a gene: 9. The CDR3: CASSARTGFGQYF. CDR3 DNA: TGTGCCAGCAGCGCCCGGACAGGGTTCGGGCAGTATTTT. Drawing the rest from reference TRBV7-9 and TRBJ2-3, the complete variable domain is DTGVSQNPRHKITKRGQNVTFRCDPISEHNRLYWYRQTLGQGPEFLTYFQNEAQLEKSRLLSDRFSAERPKGSFSTLEIQRTEQGDSAMYLCASSARTGFGQYFGPGTRLTVL.

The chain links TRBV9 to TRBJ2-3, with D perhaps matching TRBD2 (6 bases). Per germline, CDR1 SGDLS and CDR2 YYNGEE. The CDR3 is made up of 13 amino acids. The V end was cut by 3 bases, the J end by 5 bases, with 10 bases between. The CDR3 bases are TGTGCCAGCAGCGCTCGGGACTTAGATACGCAGTATTTT. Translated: CASSARDLDTQYF. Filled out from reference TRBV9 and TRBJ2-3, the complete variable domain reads DSGVTQTPKHLITATGQRVTLRCSPRSGDLSVYWYQQSLDQGLQFLIQYYNGEERAKGNILERFSAQQFPDLHSELNLSSLELGDSALYFCASSARDLDTQYFGPGTRLTVL.

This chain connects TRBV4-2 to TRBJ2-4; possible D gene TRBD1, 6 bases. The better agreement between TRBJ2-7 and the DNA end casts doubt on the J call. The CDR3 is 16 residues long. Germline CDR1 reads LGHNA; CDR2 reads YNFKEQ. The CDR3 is CASSQGSRDTAYEQYF. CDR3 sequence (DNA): TGTGCCAGCAGCCAAGGGAGCCGGGACACTGCCTACGAGCAGTACTTC.

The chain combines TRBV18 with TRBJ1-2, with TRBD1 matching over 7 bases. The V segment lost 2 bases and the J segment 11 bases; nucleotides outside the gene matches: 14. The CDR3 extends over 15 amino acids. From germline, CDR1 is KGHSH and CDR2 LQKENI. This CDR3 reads CASSPTLLDRRLYTF. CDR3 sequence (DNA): TGTGCCAGCTCACCAACTCTGCTGGACAGGAGACTTTACACCTTC.

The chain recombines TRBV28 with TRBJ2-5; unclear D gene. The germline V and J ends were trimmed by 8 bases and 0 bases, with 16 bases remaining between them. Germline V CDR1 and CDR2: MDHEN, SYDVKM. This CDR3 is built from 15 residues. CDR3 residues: CASVTAETYQETQYF. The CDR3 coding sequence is TGTGCCAGCGTTACGGCGGAGACGTACCAAGAGACCCAGTACTTC.

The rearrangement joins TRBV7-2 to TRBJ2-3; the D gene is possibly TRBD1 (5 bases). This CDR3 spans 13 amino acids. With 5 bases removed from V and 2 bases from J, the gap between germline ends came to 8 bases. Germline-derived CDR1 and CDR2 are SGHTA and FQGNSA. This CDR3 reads CASSRGPTDTQYF. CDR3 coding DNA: TGTGCCAGCAGCAGGGGTCCCACAGATACGCAGTATTTT.

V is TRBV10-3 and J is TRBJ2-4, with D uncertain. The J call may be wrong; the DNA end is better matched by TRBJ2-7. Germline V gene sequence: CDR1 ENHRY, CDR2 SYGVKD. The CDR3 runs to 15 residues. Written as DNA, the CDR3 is TGTGCCATCAGTGGGTCCTCGGGCCCCAGGTACGAGCAGTACTTC. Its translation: CAISGSSGPRYEQYF.

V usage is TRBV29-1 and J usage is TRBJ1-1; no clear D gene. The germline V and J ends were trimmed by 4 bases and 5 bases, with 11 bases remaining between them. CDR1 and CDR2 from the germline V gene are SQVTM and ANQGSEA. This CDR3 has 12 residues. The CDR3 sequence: CSVGRDGTEAFF. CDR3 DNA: TGCAGCGTTGGGCGGGATGGAACTGAAGCTTTCTTT.

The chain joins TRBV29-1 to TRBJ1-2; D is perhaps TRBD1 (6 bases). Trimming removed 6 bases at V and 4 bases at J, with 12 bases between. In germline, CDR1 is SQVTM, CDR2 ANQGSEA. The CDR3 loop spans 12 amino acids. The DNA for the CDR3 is TGCAGCGTCGGACAGTTAGGCTATGGCTACACCTTC. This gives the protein CSVGQLGYGYTF.

The CDR3 DNA is TGCGCCAGCAACTCGCAGGTGATGAACACTGAAGCTTTCTTT. Residues: CASNSQVMNTEAFF. The chain combines TRBV5-1 with TRBJ1-1; D is undetermined. Germline V gene sequence: CDR1 SGHRS, CDR2 YFSETQ. The V gene lost 6 bases and the J gene lost 0 bases, with 12 bases spanning the gap. CDR3 length: 14 amino acids. The full variable domain, with the rest looked up from reference TRBV5-1 and TRBJ1-1, is KAGVTQTPRYLIKTRGQQVTLSCSPISGHRSVSWYQQTPGQGLQFLFEYFSETQRNKGNFPGRFSGRQFSNSRSEMNVSTLELGDSALYLCASNSQVMNTEAFFGQGTRLTVV.

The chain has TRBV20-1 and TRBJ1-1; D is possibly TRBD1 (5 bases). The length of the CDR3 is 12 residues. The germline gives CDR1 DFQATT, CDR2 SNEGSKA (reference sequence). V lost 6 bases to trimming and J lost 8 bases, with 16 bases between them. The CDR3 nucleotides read TGCAGTGCACGGACCGGCGGGGGAGAAGCTTTCTTT. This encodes CSARTGGGEAFF.

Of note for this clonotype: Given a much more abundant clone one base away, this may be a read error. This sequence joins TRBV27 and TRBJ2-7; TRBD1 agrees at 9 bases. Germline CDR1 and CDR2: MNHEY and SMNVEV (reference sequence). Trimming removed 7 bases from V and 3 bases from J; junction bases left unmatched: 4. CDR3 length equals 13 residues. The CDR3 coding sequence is TGTGCCAGCACCGCGACAGGGGGCTACGAGCAGTACTTC. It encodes CASTATGGYEQYF.

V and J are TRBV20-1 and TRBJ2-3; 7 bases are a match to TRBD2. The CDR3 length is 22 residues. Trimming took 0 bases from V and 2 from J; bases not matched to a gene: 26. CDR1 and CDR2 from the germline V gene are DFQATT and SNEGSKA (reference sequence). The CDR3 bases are TGCAGTGCTAGAGATCCTAGACCGAGCGGGAATTACGCTTCTAGGACCACAGATACGCAGTATTTT. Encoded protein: CSARDPRPSGNYASRTTDTQYF.

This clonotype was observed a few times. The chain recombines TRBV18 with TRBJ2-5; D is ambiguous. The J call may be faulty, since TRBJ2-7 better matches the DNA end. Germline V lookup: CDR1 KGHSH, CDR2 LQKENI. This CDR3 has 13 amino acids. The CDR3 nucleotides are TGTGCCAGCTCACCACCATCAAGCCACGAGCAGTACTTC. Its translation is CASSPPSSHEQYF.

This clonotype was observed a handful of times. This CDR3 is CASSSRTGFYEQYF. CDR3 DNA: TGCGCCAGCAGCTCTCGGACAGGGTTCTACGAGCAGTACTTC. The chain combines TRBV5-1 with TRBJ2-7; TRBD1 aligns across 8 bases. The germline CDR1 and CDR2 sequences are SGHRS and YFSETQ. The J segment lost 3 bases and the V segment lost 3 bases, leaving 5 bases of the junction unmatched. This CDR3 is built from 14 residues.

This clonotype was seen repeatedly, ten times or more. CDR3 protein: CASTKAGTGANVLTF. The CDR3 DNA follows: TGTGCCAGCACCAAGGCTGGTACTGGGGCCAACGTCCTGACTTTC. The chain combines TRBV6-6 with TRBJ2-6; no clear D gene. Per the germline V gene, CDR1 is MNHNY and CDR2 is SVGAGI (reference sequence). V was shortened by 7 bases and J by 2 bases, with 12 bases between the two germline ends. The CDR3 has 15 residues.

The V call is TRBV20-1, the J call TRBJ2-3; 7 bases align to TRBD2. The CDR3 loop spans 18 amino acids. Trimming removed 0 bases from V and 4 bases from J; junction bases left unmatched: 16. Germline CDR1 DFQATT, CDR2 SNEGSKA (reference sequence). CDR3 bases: TGCAGTGCTAGAGATCGTCTCGCGGGGAGGGTGTTCGCAGATACGCAGTATTTT. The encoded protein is CSARDRLAGRVFADTQYF.

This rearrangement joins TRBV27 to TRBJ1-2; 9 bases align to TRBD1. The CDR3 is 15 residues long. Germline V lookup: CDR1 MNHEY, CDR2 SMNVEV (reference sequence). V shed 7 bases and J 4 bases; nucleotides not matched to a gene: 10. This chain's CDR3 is CASNPGTGFAYGYTF. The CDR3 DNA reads TGTGCCAGCAACCCGGGGACAGGGTTCGCCTATGGCTACACCTTC.

The CDR3 DNA follows: TGCAGTGCCCCACCCTTCGCGGGTTTATTGGACACTGAAGCTTTCTTT. Its translation is CSAPPFAGLLDTEAFF. The chain uses TRBV20-1 and TRBJ1-1; D remains unclear. CDR1 DFQATT and CDR2 SNEGSKA come from the germline V gene (reference sequence). Trimming removed 6 bases from V and 3 bases from J, with 23 bases in between. This CDR3 is 16 amino acids long.

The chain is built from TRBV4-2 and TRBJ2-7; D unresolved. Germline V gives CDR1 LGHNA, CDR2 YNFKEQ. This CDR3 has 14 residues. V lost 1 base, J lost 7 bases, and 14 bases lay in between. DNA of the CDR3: TGTGCCAGCAGCCAAGTGCAGACCTACAATGAGCAGTACTTC. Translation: CASSQVQTYNEQYF.

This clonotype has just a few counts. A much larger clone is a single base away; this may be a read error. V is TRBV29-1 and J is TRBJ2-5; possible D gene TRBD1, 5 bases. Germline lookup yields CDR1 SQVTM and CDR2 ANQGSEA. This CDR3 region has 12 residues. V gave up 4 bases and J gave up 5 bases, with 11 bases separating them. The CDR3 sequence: CSVAQGHETQYF. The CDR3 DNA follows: TGCAGCGTTGCCCAGGGCCATGAGACCCAGTACTTC.

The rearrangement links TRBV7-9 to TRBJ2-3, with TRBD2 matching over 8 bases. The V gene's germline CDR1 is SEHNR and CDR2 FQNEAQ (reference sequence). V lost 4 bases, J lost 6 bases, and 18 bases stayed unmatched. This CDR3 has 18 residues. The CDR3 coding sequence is TGTGCCAGCAGCTGGCCAGAATCGGGACTAGGCGCCCGCGATACGCAGTATTTT. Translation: CASSWPESGLGARDTQYF.

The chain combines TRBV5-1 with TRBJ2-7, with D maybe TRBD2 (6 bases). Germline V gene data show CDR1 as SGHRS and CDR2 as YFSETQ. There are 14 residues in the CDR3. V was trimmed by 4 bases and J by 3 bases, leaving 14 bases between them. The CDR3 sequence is CASSTGTGLYEQYF. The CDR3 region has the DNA TGCGCCAGCAGCACCGGGACGGGACTCTACGAGCAGTACTTC.

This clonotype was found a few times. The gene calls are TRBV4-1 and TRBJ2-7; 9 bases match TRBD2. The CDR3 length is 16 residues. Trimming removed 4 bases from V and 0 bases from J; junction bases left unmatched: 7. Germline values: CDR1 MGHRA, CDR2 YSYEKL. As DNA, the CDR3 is TGCGCCAGCAGCCGAAATCTAGCGGGGTACTCCTACGAGCAGTACTTC. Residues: CASSRNLAGYSYEQYF.